This T cell receptor (beta chain) was sequenced during a study of cytomegalovirus exposure and HLA in healthy donors. Points from the study as a whole: A prior analysis recorded that most TCR beta V segments were productive about 87% or about 30% of the time. Later analysis found that TCR beta chains associated with HLA were more clonally expanded than other, equally common chains.

PCR primers comprised 60 Vbeta and 13 Jbeta primers. Data came from immunoSEQ multiplex PCR; TCRdb stores just in-frame clones and leaves some out. The sample includes some 150,000 clones, more than 70% of them seen just once. This clone was seen once. What it recognizes is unknown. Germline lookup yields CDR1 MNHNS and CDR2 SASEGT. V lost 6 bases to trimming and J lost 3 bases, with 9 bases between them. CDR3 length: 13 amino acids. This clonotype was sampled from a woman in her forties or fifties in good health and CMV-seronegative. Sequences were obtained from PBMCs. This chain links TRBV6-1 with TRBJ1-5; D remains unclear. The CDR3 region has the DNA TGTGCCAGCAGGTTGTTTAACAATCAGCCCCAGCATTTT. It translates to CASRLFNNQPQHF.